These T cell receptor beta chains were read from a single sample in a study of CD8 T cells in Susac syndrome. A single record per CDR3 protein comes from TCRdb applying MiXCR to the immunoSEQ multiplex PCR reads. Counted here are approximately 230,000 distinct CDR3 sequences, 90% to 95% occurring once; the ten biggest clones make up roughly 0.072%. Sequencing was performed on CD4+ T cells from PBMCs. The source of these receptors is a human donor with multiple sclerosis. CDR3s leave out the opening cysteine and the closing phenylalanine or tryptophan. The D gene is left open where the match is weak.

- TRBV28 ASSRGAGGETQY
TRBD1 TRBV6-5 ASSDRASYEQY
- TRBV7-9 ASSLDSATNEKLF
- TRBV3-1 ASRNGRVQEKLF
TRBD2 TRBV20-1 SARDLGLAGDGDSYEQY
- TRBV12-3/TRBV12-4 ASSIRPGGTQY
TRBD1 TRBV28 ASSPAGTGLYYEQY
- TRBV5-4 ASSGEGGRIADTQY
- TRBV6-5 ASSYTQGSENTIY
- TRBV13 ASSRGKADTEAF
- TRBV6-1 ASGAARTDTQY
- TRBV7-9 ASTFPERNQETQY
- TRBV29-1 SVEWRNQETQY
TRBD1 TRBV7-9 ASSLGQADEKLF
- TRBV5-6 ASSLVSRGLDGYT
- TRBV5-6 ASSLFGEKLF
TRBD2 TRBV2 ASSALAGMATDTQY
- TRBV24-1 ATSDLQGRLWF
TRBD1 TRBV5-1 ASSSGQGMTEAF
- TRBV11-2 ASSPQGLPSSYEQY